This T cell receptor beta chain came from a study of CD8+ T cells in alopecia areata. Overall study context: Treatment comprised oral tofacitinib, 5 to 10 mg twice daily, in treated patients.

Extraction and reverse transcription of RNA yielded cDNA as the sequencing template. Measured with immunoSEQ multiplex PCR; TCRdb has only the in-frame clones, and not every one. The data show 150,000 to 200,000 clones, 50% to 60% seen once. Notes on the study in general: Scalp samples also yield sequences from resident alphabeta T cells of normal skin.

From alopecia areata patients, lesional scalp punch biopsies and peripheral blood were collected. This clone was picked up a small number of times. Its antigen is unidentified. The source was CD4+ T cells sorted from blood, collected at week 0. The receptor comes from a human donor with alopecia areata.

The CDR3 coding sequence is TGCGCCAGCAGCCAAGATCGGGCAGGGTCGCAGCCCCAGCATTTT. It yields the protein CASSQDRAGSQPQHF. The chain couples TRBV4-1 to TRBJ1-5; D is perhaps TRBD1 (5 bases). Germline CDR1 reads MGHRA; CDR2 reads YSYEKL. The CDR3 loop spans 15 amino acids. Between the trimmed V and J ends, which lost 0 bases and 7 bases, there was a span of 13 bases.